Listed here are 23 T cell receptor beta chains from one sample, sequenced in a study of blood T cell repertoires in COVID-19. Repertoires were generated with immunoSEQ multiplex PCR, while TCRdb's copy carries only in-frame clones and drops some. In the table there are around 400,000 clones, roughly 90% of which are singletons. Sequencing was performed on peripheral blood. The receptors stem from a man aged 35 to 55 with acute or convalescent COVID-19.

This rearrangement joins TRBV9 to TRBJ2-1, with D possibly being TRBD2 (6 bases). The V gene lost 2 bases and the J gene lost 5 bases, with 14 bases spanning the gap. This CDR3 has 15 amino acids. CDR1 and CDR2 from the germline V gene are SGDLS and YYNGEE. CDR3 loop: CASSVGLAKNNEQFF. CDR3 sequence (DNA): TGTGCCAGCAGCGTTGGGCTAGCGAAAAACAATGAGCAGTTCTTC.

The chain carries TRBV7-8 and TRBJ1-2; D may be TRBD1 (6 bases). With 2 bases removed from V and 8 bases from J, the gap between germline ends came to 21 bases. The CDR3 is 16 residues long. Germline assignment: CDR1 SGHVS and CDR2 FQNEAQ. Here the CDR3 DNA reads TGTGCCAGCAGCTTATTCCGGACAGCCGGATTCCGGGGCTACACCTTC. This sequence encodes CASSLFRTAGFRGYTF.

The chain is built from TRBV5-1 and TRBJ2-3; 10 positions agree with TRBD2. The CDR3 has 15 amino acids. Trimming at V came to 9 bases and at J to 2 bases, leaving 9 bases not matched to a gene. The germline gives CDR1 SGHRS, CDR2 YFSETQ. This CDR3 reads CATKVGLANTDTQYF. CDR3 DNA: TGCGCCACCAAGGTGGGACTAGCGAACACAGATACGCAGTATTTT.

V is TRBV4-1 and J is TRBJ2-7, with 9 bases identical to TRBD1. Germline V gene sequence: CDR1 MGHRA, CDR2 YSYEKL. Losses at the gene ends were 5 bases for V and 3 bases for J; bases not matched to a gene: 5. This CDR3 is built from 14 residues. For the CDR3, the DNA is TGCGCCAGCAGCGGGGGACAGGGTTTCTACGAGCAGTACTTC. It codes for CASSGGQGFYEQYF.

The V call is TRBV19, the J call TRBJ2-3, with TRBD2 matching over 15 bases. The CDR3 runs to 17 residues. The trim removed 5 bases at V and 2 bases at J, leaving 5 bases unmatched. Germline loops: CDR1 LNHDA, CDR2 SQIVND (reference sequence). The DNA for the CDR3 is TGTGCCAGTAGTCTCGGGACTAGCGGGGGGTTCACAGATACGCAGTATTTT. This translates into CASSLGTSGGFTDTQYF.

Regarding this clone: Within the sample, other DNA sequences also encode this same CDR3. The V call is TRBV18, the J call TRBJ2-5; a possible D gene is TRBD2 (6 bases). Trimming removed 6 bases from V and 4 bases from J, with 9 bases in between. CDR1 and CDR2 (germline): KGHSH, LQKENI. The CDR3 totals 12 residues. CDR3 amino acids: CASSPGGETQYF. CDR3 bases: TGTGCCAGCTCCCCCGGGGGAGAGACCCAGTACTTC.

This clone was observed a single time. This chain joins TRBV28 and TRBJ2-1; D unclear. The CDR3 loop spans 14 amino acids. The V and J ends lost 7 bases and 9 bases respectively, with 19 bases between them. In germline, CDR1 is MDHEN, CDR2 SYDVKM. The DNA of the CDR3 is TGTGCCAGCAATAGCCCCCACCTTTCCAGTGAGCAGTTCTTC. Its translation: CASNSPHLSSEQFF. Based on the CDR3 plus reference TRBV28 and TRBJ2-1, the full variable domain is DVKVTQSSRYLVKRTGEKVFLECVQDMDHENMFWYRQDPGLGLRLIYFSYDVKMKEKGDIPEGYSVSREKKERFSLILESASTNQTSMYLCASNSPHLSSEQFFGPGTRLTVL.

J is TRBJ1-5 and V is TRBV6-2 or TRBV6-3; D is undetermined. Germline V lookup: CDR1 MNHEY, CDR2 SVGEGT. The V end was cut by 2 bases, the J end by 5 bases, with 13 bases between. The CDR3 has 15 residues. The CDR3 DNA sequence: TGTGCCAGCAGTTACGAGGTTCTCCCATATCAGCCCCAGCATTTT. This encodes CASSYEVLPYQPQHF.

V is TRBV7-8 and J is TRBJ1-1, with D possibly TRBD1 on 6 matching bases. V was clipped by 1 base and J by 0 bases, with 15 bases between them. The CDR3 sequence is 17 residues long. Germline lookup yields CDR1 SGHVS and CDR2 FQNEAQ. CDR3 amino acids: CASSLVVVWGLNTEAFF. Here the CDR3 DNA reads TGTGCCAGCAGCTTAGTAGTTGTTTGGGGGCTGAACACTGAAGCTTTCTTT.

This clone was detected once. The V gene is TRBV7-9, the J gene TRBJ2-1; a weak D match, TRBD1 (5 bases). The CDR3 consists of 14 residues. Trimming cost V 2 bases and J 6 bases, with 11 bases left between them. The germline CDR1 and CDR2 sequences are SEHNR and FQNEAQ (reference sequence). The CDR3 sequence is CASSLRQQTNEQFF. CDR3 DNA: TGTGCCAGCAGCTTAAGACAGCAGACCAATGAGCAGTTCTTC.

The chain employs TRBV28 and TRBJ2-1; possible D gene TRBD1, 6 bases. The V end was cut by 6 bases, the J end by 5 bases, with 8 bases between. Germline assignment: CDR1 MDHEN and CDR2 SYDVKM. The CDR3 covers 12 residues. The CDR3 region is CASRRTDNEQFF. CDR3 in DNA: TGTGCCAGCAGACGGACAGACAATGAGCAGTTCTTC.

This chain connects TRBV6-2 or TRBV6-3 to TRBJ1-5; D is uncertain. The CDR3 extends over 15 amino acids. V lost 0 bases and J 5 bases, leaving 11 bases between the germline ends. CDR1 and CDR2 from the germline V gene are MNHEY and SVGEGT. The CDR3 nucleotides read TGTGCCAGCAGTTACTCGTCCAGAACCTATCAGCCCCAGCATTTT. Protein product: CASSYSSRTYQPQHF.

The chain couples TRBV30 to TRBJ2-7; 9 bases are a match to TRBD2. The ends lost 3 bases at V and 5 bases at J; junction bases unmatched: 11. The CDR3 has 15 residues. Germline V gene data show CDR1 as GTSNPN and CDR2 as SVGIG (reference sequence). CDR3 coding DNA: TGTGCCTGGAGCTCAATTAGCGGGAGAGTCAACGAGCAGTACTTC. Translated: CAWSSISGRVNEQYF.

The V call is TRBV7-2, the J call TRBJ1-5; TRBD1 might be the D (5 bases). Per germline, CDR1 SGHTA and CDR2 FQGNSA. Trimming removed 6 bases at V and 4 bases at J, with 16 bases between. The CDR3 loop spans 15 amino acids. CDR3 region: CASRQDPRGNQPQHF. CDR3 in DNA: TGTGCCAGCAGACAGGATCCGCGGGGGAATCAGCCCCAGCATTTT.

This rearrangement joins TRBV7-9 to TRBJ2-7, with 7 positions matching TRBD1. Germline V gives CDR1 SEHNR, CDR2 FQNEAQ (reference sequence). This CDR3 has 14 amino acids. The V segment lost 5 bases and the J segment 2 bases; nucleotides outside the gene matches: 6. CDR3 sequence (DNA): TGTGCCAGCAGCCGAGGGGGCGAAACCTACGAGCAGTACTTC. It specifies CASSRGGETYEQYF. Looking up the rest from reference TRBV7-9 and TRBJ2-7 gives the full variable domain: DTGVSQNPRHKITKRGQNVTFRCDPISEHNRLYWYRQTLGQGPEFLTYFQNEAQLEKSRLLSDRFSAERPKGSFSTLEIQRTEQGDSAMYLCASSRGGETYEQYFGPGTRLTVT.

Only one count was recorded for this clone. This sequence joins TRBV20-1 and TRBJ1-1; D unclear. The CDR3 has 11 amino acids. The germline V gene has CDR1 DFQATT and CDR2 SNEGSKA (reference sequence). V lost 6 bases and J lost 4, with 9 bases in between. The DNA of the CDR3 is TGCAGTGCCTCCCCGGGCACTGAAGCTTTCTTT. It encodes CSASPGTEAFF.

V and J are TRBV18 and TRBJ1-2; D unresolved. Germline V gene lookup returns CDR1 KGHSH and CDR2 LQKENI. V lost 1 base and J lost 3, with 9 bases in between. CDR3 length: 14 residues. The CDR3 sequence: CASSPQRRDYGYTF. As DNA, the CDR3 is TGTGCCAGCTCACCACAGCGTCGGGACTATGGCTACACCTTC.

The rearrangement joins TRBV19 to TRBJ1-3; 9 bases map to TRBD1. The CDR3 consists of 18 residues. The V segment lost 3 bases and the J segment 1 base; nucleotides outside the gene matches: 10. Germline V lookup: CDR1 LNHDA, CDR2 SQIVND (reference sequence). The CDR3 sequence is CASSMSGTGSSSGNTIYF. The CDR3 DNA is TGTGCCAGTAGTATGTCGGGGACAGGGAGTAGTTCTGGAAACACCATATATTTT.

J is TRBJ1-2 and V is TRBV9, with 8 bases lining up with TRBD1. Germline CDR1 is SGDLS and CDR2 is YYNGEE. The CDR3 runs 14 residues. V lost 3 bases and J lost 2; bases outside the gene matches: 3. The CDR3 loop is CASSGGDRNYGYTF. CDR3 in DNA: TGTGCCAGCAGCGGGGGGGACAGGAACTATGGCTACACCTTC.

The V gene is TRBV2, the J gene TRBJ2-4, with 7 bases matching TRBD1. The V segment lost 1 base and the J segment 7 bases; nucleotides outside the gene matches: 4. Germline V gives CDR1 SNHLY, CDR2 FYNNEI. The CDR3 consists of 14 residues. DNA of the CDR3: TGTGCCAGCAGTGAAGTTGAAGGGGGCAACATTCAGTACTTC. It encodes CASSEVEGGNIQYF.

In nucleotides, the CDR3 is TGTGCCTGGAATGGCGAGGATTACTCTGGAAACACCATATATTTT. Protein sequence: CAWNGEDYSGNTIYF. This chain connects TRBV30 to TRBJ1-3, with D unclear. The CDR3 has 15 amino acids. Germline lookup yields CDR1 GTSNPN and CDR2 SVGIG (reference sequence). The V and J ends lost 4 bases and 0 bases respectively, with 13 bases between them.

The chain employs TRBV15 and TRBJ2-1; the D gene is possibly TRBD1 (5 bases). CDR3 length: 14 amino acids. The V and J ends lost 0 bases and 5 bases respectively, with 8 bases between them. Germline lookup yields CDR1 LNHNV and CDR2 YYDKDF (reference sequence). CDR3: CATSRDRQNNEQFF. DNA for the CDR3: TGTGCCACCAGCAGAGATAGACAGAACAATGAGCAGTTCTTC.

This clone was recorded only once. The chain has TRBV18 and TRBJ2-1; 8 bases fit TRBD2. The CDR3 has 15 amino acids. With V trimmed by 1 base and J by 4 bases, 3 bases remained unmatched. CDR1 KGHSH and CDR2 LQKENI come from the germline V gene. This CDR3 reads CASSPLSGEYNEQFF. The DNA of the CDR3 is TGTGCCAGCTCACCACTTAGCGGGGAGTACAATGAGCAGTTCTTC.